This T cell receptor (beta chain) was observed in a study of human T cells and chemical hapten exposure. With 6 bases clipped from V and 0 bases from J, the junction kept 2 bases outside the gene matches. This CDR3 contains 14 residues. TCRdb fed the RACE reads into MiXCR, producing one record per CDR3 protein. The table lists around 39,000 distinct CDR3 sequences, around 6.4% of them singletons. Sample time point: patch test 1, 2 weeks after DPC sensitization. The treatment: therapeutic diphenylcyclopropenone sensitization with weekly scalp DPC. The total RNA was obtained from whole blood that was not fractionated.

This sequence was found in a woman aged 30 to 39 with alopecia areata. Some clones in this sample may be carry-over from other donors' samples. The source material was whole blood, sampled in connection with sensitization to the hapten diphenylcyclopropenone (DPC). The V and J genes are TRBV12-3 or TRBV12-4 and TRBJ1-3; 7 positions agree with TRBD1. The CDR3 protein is CASSRGYSGNTIYF. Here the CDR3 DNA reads TGTGCCAGCAGCAGGGGGTACTCTGGAAACACCATATATTTT.